This is a list of T cell receptor beta chains from one sample in a study of cytomegalovirus exposure and HLA in healthy donors. Profiling relied on immunoSEQ multiplex PCR, and the TCRdb table lists in-frame clones only, not all of them. The sample lists roughly 180,000 clones; roughly 80% were seen once. Sequencing was carried out using PBMCs. The source of these receptors is a man between 25 and 39 years old in good health and CMV-seronegative. The CDR3 runs from the conserved cysteine through the conserved F or W.

v_gene: TRBV6-6; j_gene: TRBJ1-4; CDR3aa: CVTNQAPGEKLFF
v_gene: TRBV7-3; j_gene: TRBJ1-1; CDR3aa: CASSLQRDTEAFF
v_gene: TRBV19; j_gene: TRBJ1-1; CDR3aa: CASKDRGLLNTEAFF
v_gene: TRBV11-1; j_gene: TRBJ1-2; CDR3aa: CASSKDRVNYGYTF
v_gene: TRBV7-9; j_gene: TRBJ2-6; CDR3aa: CASSLPGQGSSGANVLTF
v_gene: TRBV11-2; j_gene: TRBJ2-1; CDR3aa: CASSLDIKSEQFF
v_gene: TRBV30; j_gene: TRBJ1-2; CDR3aa: CARGAWDRGDYGYTF
v_gene: TRBV18; j_gene: TRBJ1-5; CDR3aa: CASSLSGTGSNQPQHF
v_gene: TRBV27; j_gene: TRBJ1-1; CDR3aa: CASSPGGNTEAFF
v_gene: TRBV5-5; j_gene: TRBJ2-1; CDR3aa: CASSFTGNEQFF
v_gene: TRBV4-2; j_gene: TRBJ2-7; CDR3aa: CASSPWPTSGRAPSYEQYF
v_gene: TRBV19; j_gene: TRBJ2-7; CDR3aa: CATQRTTDYEQYF
v_gene: TRBV6-1; j_gene: TRBJ2-7; CDR3aa: CASRLGLNSYEQYF
v_gene: TRBV5-6; j_gene: TRBJ2-2; CDR3aa: CASSTQGIYTGELFF
v_gene: TRBV2; j_gene: TRBJ2-7; CDR3aa: CASTGTTYEQYF
v_gene: TRBV28; j_gene: TRBJ2-7; CDR3aa: CASSLLAGRYEQYF
v_gene: TRBV4-1; j_gene: TRBJ2-1; CDR3aa: CASSHVAGGYNEQFF
v_gene: TRBV7-6; j_gene: TRBJ1-5; CDR3aa: CASSLGGTKPQHF
v_gene: TRBV6-5; j_gene: TRBJ2-7; CDR3aa: CASSYSNTGAYEQYF
v_gene: TRBV5-1; j_gene: TRBJ1-1; CDR3aa: CASSLVQTEAFF
v_gene: TRBV10-3; j_gene: TRBJ2-7; CDR3aa: CAIKLDSLPYEQYF
v_gene: TRBV15; j_gene: TRBJ2-3; CDR3aa: CAIGAGAGTDTQYF
v_gene: TRBV11-3; j_gene: TRBJ2-1; CDR3aa: CASSIRRHPWGESSYNEQFF
v_gene: TRBV30; j_gene: TRBJ2-3; CDR3aa: CAWSVIAGEGTQYF
v_gene: TRBV9; j_gene: TRBJ2-5; CDR3aa: CASSVLGDWETQYF
v_gene: TRBV28; j_gene: TRBJ1-1; CDR3aa: CASSLYGGLEAFF
v_gene: TRBV19; j_gene: TRBJ1-5; CDR3aa: CASSIVRRRGQPQHF
v_gene: TRBV4-3; j_gene: TRBJ1-2; CDR3aa: CASSQDLRGPNYGYTF
v_gene: TRBV25-1; j_gene: TRBJ2-7; CDR3aa: CASSEYGATYEQYF
v_gene: TRBV6-6; j_gene: TRBJ1-1; CDR3aa: CASRPTDRNTEAFF
v_gene: TRBV5-1; j_gene: TRBJ2-3; CDR3aa: CASSLGRGSTDTQYF
v_gene: TRBV28; j_gene: TRBJ2-6; CDR3aa: CASSPSRTGTGANVLTF
v_gene: TRBV5-6; j_gene: TRBJ2-1; CDR3aa: CASSLYKAGGSEQFF
v_gene: TRBV7-2; j_gene: TRBJ2-7; CDR3aa: CASSFSPSSYEQYF
v_gene: TRBV18; j_gene: TRBJ1-5; CDR3aa: CASSSQGGSNQPQHF
v_gene: TRBV27; j_gene: TRBJ2-3; CDR3aa: CASSSPGTITDTQYF
v_gene: TRBV4-2; j_gene: TRBJ2-7; CDR3aa: CASSQPSGSSYEQYF
v_gene: TRBV11-2; j_gene: TRBJ2-3; CDR3aa: CASSRGGPDTQYF
v_gene: TRBV10-1; j_gene: TRBJ2-1; CDR3aa: CASSPELAGVNEQFF
v_gene: TRBV28; j_gene: TRBJ1-3; CDR3aa: CASLPQLGNTIYF
v_gene: TRBV10-2; j_gene: TRBJ1-2; CDR3aa: CASSESGSYGYTF
v_gene: TRBV30; j_gene: TRBJ2-1; CDR3aa: CAWSVLAGVVEQFF
v_gene: TRBV19; j_gene: TRBJ2-1; CDR3aa: CASSIVGGTGSYNEQFF
v_gene: TRBV19; j_gene: TRBJ2-7; CDR3aa: CASSIETSGGLYEQYF
v_gene: TRBV28; j_gene: TRBJ2-3; CDR3aa: CASTLRRGGPDTQYF
v_gene: TRBV5-1; j_gene: TRBJ2-3; CDR3aa: CASSLLFPPDTQYF
v_gene: TRBV19; j_gene: TRBJ2-1; CDR3aa: CASSTPRRDGDEQFF
v_gene: TRBV10-2; j_gene: TRBJ1-2; CDR3aa: CASSESGRGTDYGYTF
v_gene: TRBV19; j_gene: TRBJ2-5; CDR3aa: CASSISGETQYF
v_gene: TRBV30; j_gene: NA; CDR3aa: CAWNLPSRYEQYF
v_gene: TRBV30; j_gene: TRBJ2-5; CDR3aa: CAWSRQGQETQYF